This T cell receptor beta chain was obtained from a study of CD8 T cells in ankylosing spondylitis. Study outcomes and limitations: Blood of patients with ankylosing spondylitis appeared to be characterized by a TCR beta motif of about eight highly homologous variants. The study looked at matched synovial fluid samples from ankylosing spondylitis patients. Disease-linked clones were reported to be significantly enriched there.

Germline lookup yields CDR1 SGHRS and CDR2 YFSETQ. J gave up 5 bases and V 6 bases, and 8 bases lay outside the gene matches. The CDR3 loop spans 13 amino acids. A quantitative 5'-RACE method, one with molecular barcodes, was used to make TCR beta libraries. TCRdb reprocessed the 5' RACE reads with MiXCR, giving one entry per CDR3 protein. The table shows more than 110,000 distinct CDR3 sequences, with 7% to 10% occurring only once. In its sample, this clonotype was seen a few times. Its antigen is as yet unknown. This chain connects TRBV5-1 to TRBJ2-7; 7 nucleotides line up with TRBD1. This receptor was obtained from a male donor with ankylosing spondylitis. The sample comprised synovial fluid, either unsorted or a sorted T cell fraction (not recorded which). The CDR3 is CASKSVGGHEQYF. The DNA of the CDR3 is TGCGCCAGCAAATCGGTAGGGGGCCACGAGCAGTACTTC.